This T cell receptor beta chain is drawn from a study of shared clonotypes between healthy human individuals. The protocol was immunoSEQ multiplex PCR, while the TCRdb copy is restricted to in-frame clones and leaves out a portion. The top ten hold around 0.3% of the sample, which has around 370,000 clones, around 96% seen once. Unmatched junction bases numbered 13, after V lost 1 base and J lost 3 bases. CDR1 SGHAT and CDR2 FQNNGV come from the germline V gene. The CDR3 is made up of 18 amino acids. Sequencing was performed on memory CD8+ T cells sorted from blood. Indicated subset: CD45RO+ cells pooled with CCR7-negative TemRA cells. The chain carries TRBV11-2 and TRBJ2-3; 7 bases agree with TRBD1. This TCR derives from a man aged 30-40 years in good health. Here the CDR3 reads CASSLVRNRGYVTDTQYF. The CDR3, as DNA: TGTGCCAGCAGCTTAGTTCGGAACAGGGGATATGTAACAGATACGCAGTATTTT.